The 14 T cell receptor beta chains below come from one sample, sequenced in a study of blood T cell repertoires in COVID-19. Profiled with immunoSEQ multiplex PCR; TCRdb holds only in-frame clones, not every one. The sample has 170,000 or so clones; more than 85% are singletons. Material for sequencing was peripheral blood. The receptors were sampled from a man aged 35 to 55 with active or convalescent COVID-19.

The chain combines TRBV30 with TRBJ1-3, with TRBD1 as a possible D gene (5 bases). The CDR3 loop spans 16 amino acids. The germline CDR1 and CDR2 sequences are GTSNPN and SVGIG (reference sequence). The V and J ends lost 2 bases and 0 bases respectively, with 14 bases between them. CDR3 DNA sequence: TGTGCCTGGAGTCGAAGGGGAAGCTTCTCTGGAAACACCATATATTTT. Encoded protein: CAWSRRGSFSGNTIYF.

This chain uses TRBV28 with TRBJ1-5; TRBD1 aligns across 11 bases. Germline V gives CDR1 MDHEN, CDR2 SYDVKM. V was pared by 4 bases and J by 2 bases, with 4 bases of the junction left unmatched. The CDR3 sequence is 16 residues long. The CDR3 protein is CASSSGQGARNQPQHF. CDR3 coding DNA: TGTGCCAGCAGTTCCGGACAGGGGGCGCGCAATCAGCCCCAGCATTTT.

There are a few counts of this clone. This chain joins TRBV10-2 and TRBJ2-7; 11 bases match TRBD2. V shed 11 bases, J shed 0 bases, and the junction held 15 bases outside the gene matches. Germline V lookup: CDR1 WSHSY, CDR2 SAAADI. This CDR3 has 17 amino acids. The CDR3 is CAAGGGTSGSSSYEQYF. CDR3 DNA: TGCGCCGCGGGGGGCGGGACTAGCGGCTCTAGCTCCTACGAGCAGTACTTC.

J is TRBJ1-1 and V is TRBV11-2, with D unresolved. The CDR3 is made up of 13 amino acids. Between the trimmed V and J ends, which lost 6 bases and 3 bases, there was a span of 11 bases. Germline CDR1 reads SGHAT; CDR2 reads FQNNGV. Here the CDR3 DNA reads TGTGCCAGCAGGACCAGGCGAGACACTGAAGCTTTCTTT. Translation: CASRTRRDTEAFF.

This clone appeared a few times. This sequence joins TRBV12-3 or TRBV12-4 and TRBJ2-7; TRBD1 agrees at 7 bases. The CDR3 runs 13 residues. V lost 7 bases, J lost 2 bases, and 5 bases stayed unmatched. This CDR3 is CASTRDRAYEQYF. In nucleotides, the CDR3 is TGTGCCAGCACCCGAGACAGGGCCTACGAGCAGTACTTC.

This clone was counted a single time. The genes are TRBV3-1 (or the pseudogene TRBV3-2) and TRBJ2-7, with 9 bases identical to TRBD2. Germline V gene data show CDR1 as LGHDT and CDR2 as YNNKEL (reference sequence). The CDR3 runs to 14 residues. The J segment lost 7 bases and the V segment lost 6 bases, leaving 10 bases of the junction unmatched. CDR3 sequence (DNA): TGTGCCAGCAGTCCTAGCGGGGCCGTCAGGGAGCAGTACTTC. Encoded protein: CASSPSGAVREQYF.

The CDR3: CASSYGGFGETQYF. In DNA, the CDR3 is TGTGCCAGCAGTTACGGGGGCTTTGGAGAGACCCAGTACTTC. J is TRBJ2-5 and V is TRBV6-2 or TRBV6-3, with D possibly being TRBD1 (6 bases). Per germline, CDR1 MNHEY and CDR2 SVGEGT. Trimming shortened V by 2 bases and J by 4 bases, and 11 bases separated the two germline ends. The CDR3 covers 14 residues.

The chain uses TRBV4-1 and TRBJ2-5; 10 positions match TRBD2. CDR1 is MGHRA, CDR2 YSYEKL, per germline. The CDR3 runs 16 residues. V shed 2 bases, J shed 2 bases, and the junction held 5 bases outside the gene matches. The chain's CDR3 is CASSQPSGGWQETQYF. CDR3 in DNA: TGCGCCAGCAGCCAACCTAGCGGGGGTTGGCAAGAGACCCAGTACTTC.

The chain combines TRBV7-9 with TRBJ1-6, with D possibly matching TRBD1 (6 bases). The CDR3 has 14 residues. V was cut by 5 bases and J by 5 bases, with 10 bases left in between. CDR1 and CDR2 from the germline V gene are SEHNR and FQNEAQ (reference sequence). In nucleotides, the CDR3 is TGTGCCAGCAGCGGACAGTCCAATAATTCACCCCTCCACTTT. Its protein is CASSGQSNNSPLHF.

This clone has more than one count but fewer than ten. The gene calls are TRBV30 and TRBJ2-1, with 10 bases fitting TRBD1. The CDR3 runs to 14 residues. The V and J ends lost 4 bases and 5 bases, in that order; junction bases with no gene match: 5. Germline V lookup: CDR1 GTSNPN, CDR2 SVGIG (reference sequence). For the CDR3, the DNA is TGTGCCTGGACTGACAGGGGGCTTAACAATGAGCAGTTCTTC. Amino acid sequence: CAWTDRGLNNEQFF.

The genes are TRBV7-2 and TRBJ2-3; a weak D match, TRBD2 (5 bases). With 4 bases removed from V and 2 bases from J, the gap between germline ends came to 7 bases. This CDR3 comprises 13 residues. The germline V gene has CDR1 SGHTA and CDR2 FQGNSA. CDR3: CASSSRDTDTQYF. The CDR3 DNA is TGTGCCAGCAGCTCCCGGGACACAGATACGCAGTATTTT. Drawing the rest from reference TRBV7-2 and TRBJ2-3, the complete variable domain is GAGVSQSPSNKVTEKGKDVELRCDPISGHTALYWYRQSLGQGLEFLIYFQGNSAPDKSGLPSDRFSAERTGGSVSTLTIQRTQQEDSAVYLCASSSRDTDTQYFGPGTRLTVL.

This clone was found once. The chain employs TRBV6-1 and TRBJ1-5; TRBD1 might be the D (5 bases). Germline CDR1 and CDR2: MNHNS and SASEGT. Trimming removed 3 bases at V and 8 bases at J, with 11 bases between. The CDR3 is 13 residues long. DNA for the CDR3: TGTGCCAGCAGTGAGGAGGGGTGGGAGCCCCAGCATTTT. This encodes CASSEEGWEPQHF.

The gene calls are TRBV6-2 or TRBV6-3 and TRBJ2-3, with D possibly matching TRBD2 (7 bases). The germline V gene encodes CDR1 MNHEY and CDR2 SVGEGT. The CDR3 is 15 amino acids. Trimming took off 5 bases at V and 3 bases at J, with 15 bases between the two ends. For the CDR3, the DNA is TGTGCCAGCAGTACGAGGGGGGGGGCGACAGATACGCAGTATTTT. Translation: CASSTRGGATDTQYF.

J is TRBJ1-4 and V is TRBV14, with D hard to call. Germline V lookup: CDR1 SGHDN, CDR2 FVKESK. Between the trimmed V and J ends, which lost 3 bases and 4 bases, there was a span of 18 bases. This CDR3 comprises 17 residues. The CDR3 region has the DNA TGTGCCAGCAGCCAGACGCGGGAGTCGATCGGTAATGAAAAACTGTTTTTT. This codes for CASSQTRESIGNEKLFF.